Shown below are 12 T cell receptor beta chains from a single sample sequenced in a study of cytomegalovirus exposure and HLA in healthy donors. The PCR contained 60 Vbeta and 13 Jbeta primers. Profiled with immunoSEQ multiplex PCR; TCRdb holds only in-frame clones, not every one. The sample yields some 200,000 clones, approximately 70% seen once. The sample comprised PBMCs. These TCRs come from a middle-aged man in good health and CMV-seropositive.

The V gene is TRBV27, the J gene TRBJ2-1, with TRBD2 matching over 15 bases. The CDR3 is made up of 15 amino acids. V dropped 6 bases and J dropped 6; count of bases not matched to a gene: 3. CDR1 and CDR2 (germline): MNHEY, SMNVEV (reference sequence). CDR3 in amino acids: CASSWTSGGANEQFF. CDR3 bases: TGTGCCAGCAGCTGGACTAGCGGGGGGGCCAATGAGCAGTTCTTC.

The rearrangement uses TRBV29-1 and TRBJ2-3; the D gene is possibly TRBD2 (6 bases). Germline V lookup: CDR1 SQVTM, CDR2 ANQGSEA. V was cut by 2 bases and J by 3 bases, with 15 bases left in between. The CDR3 runs 15 residues. CDR3 nucleotides: TGCAGCGTTGAAAGGGAAGGGGCGGGGACAGATACGCAGTATTTT. Its protein product is CSVEREGAGTDTQYF.

This chain links TRBV6-5 with TRBJ1-1; 7 bases are a match to TRBD1. V was clipped by 8 bases and J by 8 bases; unmatched bases: 11. The CDR3 extends over 13 amino acids. Germline V gives CDR1 MNHEY, CDR2 SVGAGI. CDR3 amino acids: CASLSRGFREAFF. The CDR3 bases are TGTGCCAGCCTTAGCAGGGGGTTTAGGGAAGCTTTCTTT.

This clone showed up just a few times. The chain recombines TRBV4-1 with TRBJ1-2, with unresolved D. Germline lookup yields CDR1 MGHRA and CDR2 YSYEKL. The V gene lost 5 bases and the J gene lost 8 bases, with 15 bases spanning the gap. The CDR3 contains 13 residues. The CDR3 is CASSSGRNGGYTF. As DNA, the CDR3 is TGCGCCAGCAGCTCCGGGAGAAATGGCGGCTACACCTTC.

The rearrangement links TRBV4-3 to TRBJ2-2, with D perhaps TRBD1 (6 bases). CDR1 is LGHNA, CDR2 YSLEER, per germline. V dropped 1 base and J dropped 8 bases, with 17 bases sitting between them. This CDR3 is built from 16 residues. CDR3 in DNA: TGCGCCAGCAGCCAAGCCAGGGGCCCACCTTTAGGGGAGCTGTTTTTT. This gives the protein CASSQARGPPLGELFF.

The J gene is TRBJ1-5, the V gene TRBV7-2, with a possible D match to TRBD1 (6 bases). The CDR3 is 13 amino acids. The V and J ends lost 0 bases and 8 bases respectively, with 8 bases between them. Germline CDR1 is SGHTA and CDR2 is FQGNSA. The CDR3 sequence: CASSLAGDKPQHF. The CDR3 DNA follows: TGTGCCAGCAGCTTAGCTGGGGACAAGCCCCAGCATTTT.

V is TRBV7-2 and J is TRBJ2-1; tentative D call: TRBD2 (5 bases). This CDR3 has 15 residues. Germline V gene lookup returns CDR1 SGHTA and CDR2 FQGNSA. The germline V and J ends were trimmed by 4 bases and 0 bases, with 10 bases remaining between them. The CDR3 spells CASSSDGISYNEQFF. CDR3 DNA: TGTGCCAGCAGCTCAGACGGGATCTCCTACAATGAGCAGTTCTTC.

The table lists this clone with a few counts. The chain carries TRBV11-2 and TRBJ2-2; no reliable D call. V lost 5 bases and J 6 bases, leaving 7 bases between the germline ends. Per germline, CDR1 SGHAT and CDR2 FQNNGV. The CDR3 extends over 12 amino acids. CDR3 protein: CASSPGAGELFF. The CDR3 DNA follows: TGTGCCAGCAGCCCGGGTGCCGGGGAGCTGTTTTTT.

V is TRBV7-2 and J is TRBJ1-1; 7 bases are a match to TRBD1. Germline trimming cut 1 base from V and 3 bases from J; bases unmatched to any gene: 2. The CDR3 covers 14 residues. The germline gives CDR1 SGHTA, CDR2 FQGNSA. The DNA for the CDR3 is TGTGCCAGCAGCTTAGGGGACAGCTACACTGAAGCTTTCTTT. Its translation is CASSLGDSYTEAFF.

V gene TRBV11-2 combines with J gene TRBJ2-3; D not resolved. V shed 5 bases and J shed 6 bases, with 15 bases lying between them. The CDR3 is made up of 14 amino acids. From germline, CDR1 is SGHAT and CDR2 FQNNGV. CDR3 in amino acids: CASSPSSATDTQYF. The CDR3 bases are TGTGCCAGCAGCCCTAGTTCGGCCACGGATACGCAGTATTTT. The entire variable domain, with the rest obtained from reference TRBV11-2 and TRBJ2-3, is as follows: EAGVAQSPRYKIIEKRQSVAFWCNPISGHATLYWYQQILGQGPKLLIQFQNNGVVDDSQLPKDRFSAERLKGVDSTLKIQPAKLEDSAVYLCASSPSSATDTQYFGPGTRLTVL.

In its sample, this clone was seen a few times. This sequence joins TRBV6-5 and TRBJ1-3, with TRBD1 identical over 12 bases. This CDR3 comprises 15 residues. Germline values: CDR1 MNHEY, CDR2 SVGAGI. The trim removed 2 bases at V and 5 bases at J, leaving 1 base unmatched. CDR3 DNA sequence: TGTGCCAGCAGTTACGGGACAGGGGGCCGAAACACCATATATTTT. The encoded protein is CASSYGTGGRNTIYF.

The rearrangement joins TRBV5-5 to TRBJ2-5, with a possible D match to TRBD1 (5 bases). V lost 3 bases and J 5 bases, leaving 26 bases between the germline ends. Germline V gene data show CDR1 as SGHKS and CDR2 as YYEKEE (reference sequence). The CDR3 is made up of 18 amino acids. CDR3 protein: CASSWGLGNTGRMETQYF. The CDR3 nucleotides are TGTGCCAGCAGCTGGGGTTTGGGGAACACAGGAAGGATGGAGACCCAGTACTTC.